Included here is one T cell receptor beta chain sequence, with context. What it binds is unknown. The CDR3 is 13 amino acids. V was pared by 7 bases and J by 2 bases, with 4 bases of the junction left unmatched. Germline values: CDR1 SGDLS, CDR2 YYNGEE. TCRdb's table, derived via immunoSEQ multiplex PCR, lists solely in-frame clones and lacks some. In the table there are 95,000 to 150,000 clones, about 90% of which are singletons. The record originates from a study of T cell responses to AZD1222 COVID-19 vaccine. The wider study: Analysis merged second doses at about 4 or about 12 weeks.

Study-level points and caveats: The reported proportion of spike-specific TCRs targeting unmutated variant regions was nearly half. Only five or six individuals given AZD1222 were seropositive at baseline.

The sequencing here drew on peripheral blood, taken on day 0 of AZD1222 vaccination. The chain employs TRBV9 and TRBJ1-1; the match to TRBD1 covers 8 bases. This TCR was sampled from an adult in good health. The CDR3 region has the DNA TGTGCCAGCGGGGACAGGAGAAACACTGAAGCTTTCTTT. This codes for CASGDRRNTEAFF.